This TCR beta chain originates from a study of T cells in Graves' hyperthyroidism and ophthalmopathy. Authors of the study amplified TCR beta CDR3 regions from RNA transcripts. In the first-round RT-PCR of the TCR CDR3, the HTBI primer set was used. TCRdb fed the multiplex PCR reads into MiXCR, producing one record per CDR3 protein. The sample consists of about 500,000 distinct CDR3 sequences, about an eighth of them appearing once. Per the germline V gene, CDR1 is SNHLY and CDR2 is FYNNEI. The CDR3 sequence is 13 residues long. V lost 6 bases and J lost 0, with 6 bases in between. In this sample, this clonotype turned up many times.

The TCR comes from a young woman with Graves' hyperthyroidism. The sample comprised blood. The rearrangement joins TRBV2 to TRBJ1-5; the D is unclear. CDR3 loop: CASSAYSNQPQHF. The CDR3 nucleotides are TGTGCCAGCAGCGCATATAGCAATCAGCCCCAGCATTTT. Supplemented by reference TRBV2 and TRBJ1-5, the full variable domain reads EPEVTQTPSHQVTQMGQEVILRCVPISNHLYFYWYRQILGQKVEFLVSFYNNEISEKSEIFDDQFSVERPDGSNFTLKIRSTKLEDSAMYFCASSAYSNQPQHFGDGTRLSIL.